In its sample, the clone carrying this T cell receptor (beta chain) was seen a few times. Its antigen is undetermined. Study-wide points: Greatest tumor Treg TCR overlap was with tumor naive CD4+ cells.

V gave up 4 bases and J gave up 9 bases, with 16 bases separating them. CDR3 length equals 14 residues. Constant-region reverse primers amplified full-length variable regions, followed by semi-nested Nested Universal Primer A PCR. TCRdb re-called the 5' RACE reads with MiXCR, one entry per CDR3 protein. The sample holds roughly 45,000 distinct CDR3 sequences; 30% are singletons and the top ten take approximately 4.1%. The rearrangement joins TRBV12-3 or TRBV12-4 to TRBJ2-1, with D perhaps TRBD1 or TRBD2 (5 bases each). The specimen was tumor-infiltrating memory CD4+ T cells sorted from the breast tumor. The subset was: memory CD4+ T cells, CD4+CD45RO+CD25-. The clonotype was recovered from a female donor with breast cancer. The CDR3 protein is CASSSGRDGGEQFF. CDR3 sequence (DNA): TGTGCCAGCAGTTCCGGCAGGGATGGGGGTGAGCAGTTCTTC.